A single sample gave rise to the 22 T cell receptor beta chains below, sequenced in a study of T cell repertoires in cytomegalovirus infection. No antigen has been identified for these receptors. TCRdb fed the reads into MiXCR, producing one record per CDR3 protein. The sample has around 710,000 distinct CDR3 sequences; roughly 28% are singletons. The input for sequencing was cultured CD8+ T cells from PBMCs, taken from culture after CMV antigen stimulation. Source of these receptors: a human donor in good health (CMV status not recorded). Some clones in this sample may be carry-over from other donors' samples.

This clonotype has only a few counts. CDR3 bases: TGTGCCAGCAGCTCCTCGGGGGAACGGGATGGCTACACCTTC. It codes for CASSSSGERDGYTF. The chain uses TRBV7-3 and TRBJ1-2; weak D call: TRBD1 (5 bases). Germline V gene data show CDR1 as SGHTA and CDR2 as FQGTGA. V lost 4 bases to trimming and J lost 6 bases, with 15 bases between them. This CDR3 has 14 amino acids.

The V and J genes are TRBV7-8 and TRBJ1-6; D is unclear. V was clipped by 2 bases and J by 8 bases, with 22 bases between them. The germline gives CDR1 SGHVS, CDR2 FQNEAQ. The CDR3 is 18 residues long. DNA for the CDR3: TGTGCCAGCAGCTTATTTACGACCAGGCCGAACCGGGATTCACCCCTCCACTTT. Translated, it gives CASSLFTTRPNRDSPLHF.

This clonotype was found a few times. The V and J genes are TRBV19 and TRBJ1-5; TRBD1 aligns across 8 bases. Trimming removed 8 bases from V and 6 bases from J; junction bases left unmatched: 15. The germline V gene has CDR1 LNHDA and CDR2 SQIVND (reference sequence). This CDR3 contains 16 residues. CDR3 nucleotides: TGTGCCAGTGGCCTAACAGGGGGAATTTTGTTTCAGCCCCAGCATTTT. It yields the protein CASGLTGGILFQPQHF.

This clonotype showed up just a few times. The chain uses TRBV19 and TRBJ1-1; D may be TRBD1 (5 bases). V shed 3 bases and J shed 7 bases, with 27 bases lying between them. Germline V CDR1 and CDR2: LNHDA, SQIVND (reference sequence). The CDR3 is made up of 18 amino acids. CDR3 nucleotides: TGTGCCAGTAGTATGATTGAGTGGCAGGGAAACAGTGGAATTGAAGCTTTCTTT. Its protein product is CASSMIEWQGNSGIEAFF.

The J gene is TRBJ1-6, the V gene TRBV5-4; D unresolved. V lost 4 bases and J 5 bases, leaving 13 bases between the germline ends. Germline values: CDR1 SGHNT, CDR2 YYREEE (reference sequence). The CDR3 extends over 15 amino acids. CDR3 loop: CASSVNGPDNSPLHF. The CDR3 DNA is TGTGCCAGCAGCGTAAATGGGCCAGATAATTCACCCCTCCACTTT.

In this sample, this clonotype turned up a few times. This chain uses TRBV2 with TRBJ2-6; D is possibly TRBD1 (6 bases). V was clipped by 5 bases and J by 0 bases, with 14 bases between them. This CDR3 has 17 residues. Looked up from germline, CDR1 is SNHLY and CDR2 is FYNNEI. In DNA form, the CDR3 reads TGTGCCAGCAGTAATGGGACATCCATCTCTGGGGCCAACGTCCTGACTTTC. Amino acids: CASSNGTSISGANVLTF.

The J gene is TRBJ1-1, the V gene TRBV12-3 or TRBV12-4; no clear D gene. V was clipped by 10 bases and J by 6 bases, with 15 bases between them. The CDR3 extends over 12 amino acids. The CDR3 spells CAIQKWLAEAFF. CDR3 coding DNA: TGTGCCATTCAAAAGTGGCTGGCTGAAGCTTTCTTT.

V is TRBV6-5 and J is TRBJ2-3; D may correspond to TRBD1 or TRBD2 (5 bases each). CDR3 size: 14 residues. V shed 0 bases and J shed 11 bases, with 15 bases lying between them. Germline V gives CDR1 MNHEY, CDR2 SVGAGI. CDR3 DNA: TGTGCCAGCAGTTACTCGAGGGGTGAGGTGGAGCAGTATTTT. This sequence encodes CASSYSRGEVEQYF.

V is TRBV27 and J is TRBJ2-1; no clear D. This CDR3 has 15 amino acids. CDR1 and CDR2 (germline): MNHEY, SMNVEV (reference sequence). V was trimmed by 3 bases and J by 3 bases, leaving 12 bases between them. CDR3: CASSLSPLGYNEQFF. As DNA, the CDR3 is TGTGCCAGCAGTTTGAGTCCCCTGGGCTACAATGAGCAGTTCTTC.

The DNA for the CDR3 is TGTGCCAGCGACACGCTCTACACCTTC. It is translated as CASDTLYTF. The chain is built from TRBV7-6 and TRBJ1-2; D unresolved. Germline V gene sequence: CDR1 SGHVS, CDR2 FNYEAQ. The ends were cut back, 8 bases at V and 10 bases at J, with 8 bases in the middle. The CDR3 totals 9 residues.

V gene TRBV2 combines with J gene TRBJ2-3; 8 nucleotides align to TRBD2. The CDR3 sequence is 16 residues long. Germline V gives CDR1 SNHLY, CDR2 FYNNEI. Losses at the gene ends were 0 bases for V and 6 bases for J; bases not matched to a gene: 8. CDR3 DNA sequence: TGTGCCAGCAGTGAAGCCGGCGGGGGGTCCTGGGATACGCAGTATTTT. Protein: CASSEAGGGSWDTQYF.

The CDR3 nucleotides are TGTGCCAGCAGTACCGGGTCAACGGGCGATGAGCAGTTCTTC. Its translation is CASSTGSTGDEQFF. This chain links TRBV6-6 with TRBJ2-1; D is unresolved. Germline assignment: CDR1 MNHNY and CDR2 SVGAGI (reference sequence). Between the trimmed V and J ends, which lost 5 bases and 8 bases, there was a span of 16 bases. This CDR3 comprises 14 residues.

This clonotype was picked up a small number of times. The chain joins TRBV9 to TRBJ2-2, with D maybe TRBD1 (6 bases). CDR1 and CDR2 from the germline V gene are SGDLS and YYNGEE. Trimming removed 0 bases at V and 7 bases at J, with 13 bases between. The CDR3 totals 15 residues. CDR3 protein: CASSVETGMDGELFF. The CDR3 bases are TGTGCCAGCAGCGTAGAAACAGGGATGGACGGGGAGCTGTTTTTT.

V and J are TRBV10-2 and TRBJ2-7; 9 bases map to TRBD2. The CDR3 is 15 residues long. CDR1 WSHSY and CDR2 SAAADI come from the germline V gene. The V segment lost 6 bases and the J segment 5 bases; nucleotides outside the gene matches: 11. CDR3 in amino acids: CASRGAWTSEDEQYF. In DNA form, the CDR3 reads TGCGCCAGCAGAGGCGCTTGGACTAGCGAGGACGAGCAGTACTTC.

This clonotype was found a few times. This chain connects TRBV7-9 to TRBJ1-5; 9 bases map to TRBD1. Germline V gives CDR1 SEHNR, CDR2 FQNEAQ (reference sequence). The V gene end was trimmed by 5 bases and the J gene end by 0 bases; junction bases not matched to a gene: 11. The CDR3 spans 18 residues. CDR3 sequence (DNA): TGTGCCAGCAGCCCGTGGACAGGGGACAGATATAGCAATCAGCCCCAGCATTTT. This translates into CASSPWTGDRYSNQPQHF.

The chain uses TRBV14 and TRBJ2-1; D gene ambiguous. Trimming left V 6 bases short and J 10 bases short, with 25 bases between. Per germline, CDR1 SGHDN and CDR2 FVKESK. CDR3 length: 16 residues. The CDR3 nucleotides read TGTGCCAGCAGTCCAAGAATACGAAACTTACAATGGGAGCAGTTCTTC. Its translation: CASSPRIRNLQWEQFF.

This clonotype appeared a few times. This rearrangement joins TRBV7-4 to TRBJ2-7; the D gene is possibly TRBD2 (6 bases). The CDR3 contains 13 residues. Looked up from germline, CDR1 is SGHVT and CDR2 is SQSDAQ. The germline V and J ends were trimmed by 5 bases and 4 bases, with 12 bases remaining between them. CDR3 loop: CASSPPREYEQYF. CDR3 in DNA: TGTGCCAGCAGCCCCCCACGGGAGTACGAGCAGTACTTC.

This clonotype has only one observation. The chain links TRBV27 to TRBJ1-6; D is uncertain. With 3 bases removed from V and 4 bases from J, the gap between germline ends came to 13 bases. The germline V gene encodes CDR1 MNHEY and CDR2 SMNVEV (reference sequence). This CDR3 has 16 residues. The CDR3 DNA follows: TGTGCCAGCAGTTTGAAACCCCCAGTTTATAATTCACCCCTCCACTTT. Translation gives CASSLKPPVYNSPLHF.

This clonotype was seen repeatedly, ten times or more. The gene calls are TRBV7-2 and TRBJ2-2; no reliable D call. Per the germline V gene, CDR1 is SGHTA and CDR2 is FQGNSA. Trimming shortened V by 1 base and J by 4 bases, and 7 bases separated the two germline ends. The CDR3 is made up of 14 amino acids. CDR3 nucleotides: TGTGCCAGCAGCTTAGGGGTTCGCACCGGGGAGCTGTTTTTT. It translates to CASSLGVRTGELFF.

The table lists this clonotype with a count of one. The chain links TRBV6-2 or TRBV6-3 to TRBJ2-7; 13 bases map to TRBD2. Germline CDR1 reads MNHEY; CDR2 reads SVGEGT. This CDR3 is 16 amino acids long. The ends lost 0 bases at V and 4 bases at J; junction bases unmatched: 3. CDR3 DNA sequence: TGTGCCAGCAGTTACTCAGGGACTAGCGGGAATTACGAGCAGTACGTC. Residues: CASSYSGTSGNYEQYV.

The chain links TRBV6-2 or TRBV6-3 to TRBJ1-4; D is ambiguous. V gave up 2 bases and J gave up 4 bases, with 5 bases separating them. Germline values: CDR1 MNHEY, CDR2 SVGEGT. The CDR3 contains 13 residues. For the CDR3, the DNA is TGTGCCAGCAGTTACGGGTTTAATGAAAAACTGTTTTTT. Translated: CASSYGFNEKLFF.

This chain connects TRBV4-1 to TRBJ1-4; the D is unclear. The CDR3 length is 15 residues. Trimming cost V 0 bases and J 8 bases, with 13 bases left between them. Germline V gene lookup returns CDR1 MGHRA and CDR2 YSYEKL. CDR3 nucleotides: TGCGCCAGCAGCCAAGAAGGTCAGAAAGGGGAAAAACTGTTTTTT. Protein: CASSQEGQKGEKLFF.